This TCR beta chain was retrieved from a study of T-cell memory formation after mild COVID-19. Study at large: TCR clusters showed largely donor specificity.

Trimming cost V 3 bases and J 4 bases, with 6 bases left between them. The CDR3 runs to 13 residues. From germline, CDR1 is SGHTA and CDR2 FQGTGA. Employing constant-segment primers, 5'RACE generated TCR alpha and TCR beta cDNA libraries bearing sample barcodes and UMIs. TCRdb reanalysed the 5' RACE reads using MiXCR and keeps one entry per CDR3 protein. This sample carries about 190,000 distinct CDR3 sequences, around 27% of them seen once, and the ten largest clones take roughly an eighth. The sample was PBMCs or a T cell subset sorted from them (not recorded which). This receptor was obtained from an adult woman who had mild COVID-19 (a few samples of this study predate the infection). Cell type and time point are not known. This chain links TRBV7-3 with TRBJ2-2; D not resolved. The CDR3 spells CASSLKLTGELFF. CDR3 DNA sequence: TGTGCCAGCAGCTTGAAGCTCACCGGGGAGCTGTTTTTT.